This record covers a single T cell receptor beta chain. The data belong to a study of T cell changes during pregnancy in multiple sclerosis. This CDR3 is built from 17 residues. CDR1 LNHDA and CDR2 SQIVND come from the germline V gene (reference sequence). V was pared by 5 bases and J by 4 bases, with 13 bases of the junction left unmatched. Clones were sequenced by immunoSEQ multiplex PCR, and TCRdb holds only the in-frame ones, with some missing. Among about 40,000 clones listed, roughly 90% were seen once. The sequencing used CD8+ T cells from peripheral blood mononuclear cells, collected in the first trimester of pregnancy. The clonotype was recovered from a female donor with multiple sclerosis, enrolled in a pregnancy study. The chain employs TRBV19 and TRBJ1-2; 10 nucleotides line up with TRBD1. The CDR3 region is CASSPYPRDRGAYGYTF. CDR3 DNA sequence: TGTGCCAGTAGTCCGTACCCCCGGGACAGGGGTGCCTATGGCTACACCTTC.